The text below deals with one T cell receptor beta chain. Losses at the gene ends were 3 bases for V and 4 bases for J; bases not matched to a gene: 5. The germline V gene has CDR1 SGHVS and CDR2 FNYEAQ. The CDR3 runs 16 residues. Recipients received nonmyeloablative bone marrow transplants from related graft donors, with transient mixed chimerism. Thawed PBMCs were FACS-sorted into unstimulated CD4+CD25+CD127- regulatory T cells, CD4+CD25- non-regulatory cells, CD4 and CD8 cells. The data stem from a study of Tregs in tolerant kidney transplant recipients. Some clones are missing from TCRdb's copy, which holds only in-frame ones; the method was immunoSEQ multiplex PCR. The table lists roughly 54,000 clones, roughly 87% of them singletons.

This clonotype was sampled from a human patient who received a combined kidney and bone marrow transplant. Some T cells may possibly be graft donor cells. The chain couples TRBV7-6 to TRBJ2-3, with 12 bases fitting TRBD2. The material was CD8+ T cells from blood (PBMCs), obtained 12 months after the transplant. CDR3 sequence: CASSLTSGRYADTQYF. CDR3 DNA sequence: TGTGCCAGCAGCTTGACTAGCGGGAGATATGCAGATACGCAGTATTTT.